This T cell receptor (beta chain) emerged from a study of blood T cell repertoires in COVID-19. Looking at the study overall: Whether acute or convalescent, the COVID-19 samples came from the United States, Italy and Spain. Sample material is recorded as cDNA or gDNA derived from T cells, B-cell-depleted T cells, or PBMCs.

In the source study's methods: Estimation of nucleated cell counts relied on the amplification of reference gene primers. Measured with immunoSEQ multiplex PCR; TCRdb has only the in-frame clones, and not every one. V, J and clone size reflect that table, while D and trimming were determined from the DNA. The data contain around 94,000 clones, roughly 84% of them singletons. This CDR3 contains 14 residues. Trimming removed 1 base from V and 7 bases from J, with 13 bases in between. The germline CDR1 and CDR2 sequences are SGHVS and FQNEAQ. Sequenced input: peripheral blood. V gene TRBV7-8 combines with J gene TRBJ1-2, with D possibly being TRBD1 (5 bases). The sequence derives from a human donor in a cohort sampled during active COVID-19. CDR3 in amino acids: CASSLVQGRSGYTF. In DNA, the CDR3 is TGTGCCAGCAGCTTAGTTCAGGGTCGGAGTGGCTACACCTTC.